The 28 T cell receptor beta chains reported below all come from one sample, sequenced in a study of vaccination and CD4 T cells after COVID-19. Their antigens are not known. Described time point: late sampling 161 to 241 days after vaccination in three convalescent patients. Treatment denoted: roughly ten-day PBMC culture with coronavirus spike peptide pools or control peptides (ViraFEST assay). Cultured CD4+ T-cell DNA underwent Oncomine TCR Beta short-read sequencing. TCRdb processed the PCR reads anew with MiXCR; each CDR3 protein has one entry. The repertoire consists of about 21,000 distinct CDR3 sequences, with approximately 40% occurring once and the leading ten covering 9% to 10%. Material: CD4+ T cells from blood, cultured in vitro, obtained about 7 months after SARS-CoV-2 vaccination. These receptors were collected from a human donor who had recovered from COVID-19.

The V call is TRBV7-9, the J call TRBJ1-3; the D gene is possibly TRBD1 (6 bases). CDR3 size: 16 residues. Germline values: CDR1 SEHNR, CDR2 FQNEAQ (reference sequence). V was shortened by 5 bases and J by 2 bases, with 16 bases between the two germline ends. CDR3 residues: CASSPLGGLPGNTIYF. As DNA, the CDR3 is TGTGCCAGCAGCCCCCTTGGGGGGCTCCCTGGAAACACCATATATTTT.

V gene TRBV9 combines with J gene TRBJ2-1; D is ambiguous. Germline lookup yields CDR1 SGDLS and CDR2 YYNGEE. Trimming cost V 1 base and J 5 bases, with 10 bases left between them. This CDR3 has 14 residues. The chain's CDR3 is CASSVSASDNEQFF. The CDR3 region has the DNA TGTGCCAGCAGCGTATCGGCTTCTGACAATGAGCAGTTCTTC.

The rearrangement links TRBV20-1 to TRBJ1-1; unclear D gene. The CDR3 spans 13 residues. Germline loops: CDR1 DFQATT, CDR2 SNEGSKA (reference sequence). CDR3 bases: TGCGCTTGTCGGCTTGGCATGAACACTGAAGCTTTCTTT. The encoded protein is CACRLGMNTEAFF.

This chain connects TRBV28 to TRBJ1-2; D is perhaps TRBD1 (5 bases). The CDR3 is 14 amino acids. V lost 7 bases, J lost 11 bases, and 23 bases lay in between. Per germline, CDR1 MDHEN and CDR2 SYDVKM. In DNA, the CDR3 is TGTGCCAGCACCAATCTAGGGGTGTTTTACGGGTACACCTTC. Protein product: CASTNLGVFYGYTF.

V gene TRBV15 combines with J gene TRBJ2-1, with 11 bases that match TRBD2. The CDR3 loop spans 19 amino acids. The V segment lost 0 bases and the J segment 0 bases; nucleotides outside the gene matches: 7. The germline gives CDR1 LNHNV, CDR2 YYDKDF (reference sequence). DNA for the CDR3: TGTGCCACCAGCAGAGATCCGTCTAGCGGGAGGTACTCCTACAATGAGCAGTTCTTC. It yields the protein CATSRDPSSGRYSYNEQFF. Supplemented by reference TRBV15 and TRBJ2-1, the full variable domain reads DAMVIQNPRYQVTQFGKPVTLSCSQTLNHNVMYWYQQKSSQAPKLLFHYYDKDFNNEADTPDNFQSRRPNTSFCFLDIRSPGLGDTAMYLCATSRDPSSGRYSYNEQFFGPGTRLTVL.

The CDR3 reads CASSPFRSDYNSPLHF. The CDR3 nucleotides read TGTGCCAGCAGCCCGTTCAGGAGCGATTATAATTCACCCCTCCACTTT. This sequence joins TRBV7-9 and TRBJ1-6; no clear D. V was trimmed by 5 bases and J by 4 bases, leaving 15 bases between them. The CDR3 contains 16 residues. In germline, CDR1 is SEHNR, CDR2 FQNEAQ (reference sequence). Full variable domain (remainder filled in from reference TRBV7-9 and TRBJ1-6): DTGVSQNPRHKITKRGQNVTFRCDPISEHNRLYWYRQTLGQGPEFLTYFQNEAQLEKSRLLSDRFSAERPKGSFSTLEIQRTEQGDSAMYLCASSPFRSDYNSPLHFGNGTRLTVT.

This clonotype was observed a handful of times. The V and J genes are TRBV20-1 and TRBJ2-1, with TRBD2 identical over 14 bases. This CDR3 has 21 amino acids. Germline V gene lookup returns CDR1 DFQATT and CDR2 SNEGSKA (reference sequence). After removal of 6 bases from V and 2 bases from J, the junction contained 21 bases not matched to a gene. CDR3 region: CSAPTPLGLAGVSDPYNEQFF. The CDR3 DNA reads as TGCAGTGCCCCCACCCCCCTGGGACTAGCGGGAGTTTCGGATCCCTACAATGAGCAGTTCTTC.

The chain links TRBV6-1 to TRBJ2-7; possibly TRBD2 for D (5 bases). Trimming pared 4 bases from V and 0 bases from J, leaving 16 bases between. This CDR3 region has 16 residues. CDR1 MNHNS and CDR2 SASEGT come from the germline V gene. CDR3 nucleotide sequence: TGTGCCAGCAGTGGGGAAAGAGGAGGCGTCTCCTACGAGCAGTACTTC. It encodes CASSGERGGVSYEQYF.

The chain links TRBV27 to TRBJ2-7, with 10 bases identical to TRBD2. Germline V gene lookup returns CDR1 MNHEY and CDR2 SMNVEV (reference sequence). CDR3 size: 14 residues. With V trimmed by 5 bases and J by 2 bases, 3 bases remained unmatched. The CDR3 region has the DNA TGTGCCAGCAGTAGGACTAGCGGTGCCTACGAGCAGTACTTC. This codes for CASSRTSGAYEQYF.

This clonotype has a single count. The chain has TRBV28 and TRBJ2-3; 7 bases are a match to TRBD2. V lost 2 bases to trimming and J lost 6 bases; unmatched junction nucleotides: 5. The CDR3 has 14 amino acids. Germline assignment: CDR1 MDHEN and CDR2 SYDVKM. The CDR3 DNA reads TGTGCCAGCAGTTTAGGGCGGGAGTGGGATACGCAGTATTTT. It encodes CASSLGREWDTQYF.

V is TRBV28 and J is TRBJ2-3; D is unresolved. CDR1 and CDR2 (germline): MDHEN, SYDVKM. Trimming pared 7 bases from V and 8 bases from J, leaving 16 bases between. CDR3 length equals 13 residues. The CDR3 DNA follows: TGTGCCAGCAACGGGTCTACGAGGCGTACGCAGTATTTT. Translating gives CASNGSTRRTQYF.

The chain joins TRBV15 to TRBJ2-1; D might be TRBD2 (6 bases). V was clipped by 2 bases and J by 0 bases, with 11 bases between them. The CDR3 consists of 16 residues. CDR1 LNHNV and CDR2 YYDKDF come from the germline V gene (reference sequence). Here the CDR3 reads CATSRQPGDSYNEQFF. The CDR3 DNA reads as TGTGCCACCAGCAGACAACCGGGGGACTCCTACAATGAGCAGTTCTTC.

This clonotype has a handful of counts. The rearrangement joins TRBV7-8 to TRBJ2-1; D might be TRBD1 or TRBD2, each matching 5 bases. The germline V gene encodes CDR1 SGHVS and CDR2 FQNEAQ. This CDR3 has 15 amino acids. With 5 bases removed from V and 7 bases from J, the gap between germline ends came to 18 bases. The chain's CDR3 is CASSPPRGRWNEQFF. The CDR3 DNA is TGTGCCAGCAGCCCCCCCCGGGGCCGATGGAATGAGCAGTTCTTC.

This clonotype was seen only a few times. The chain recombines TRBV6-1 with TRBJ2-7; 10 nucleotides line up with TRBD1. Germline assignment: CDR1 MNHNS and CDR2 SASEGT. The V gene end was trimmed by 6 bases and the J gene end by 2 bases; junction bases not matched to a gene: 7. The CDR3 is 15 residues long. CDR3 nucleotides: TGTGCCAGCAGGTCCTCCGGGACAGGGGCCTACGAGCAGTACTTC. This encodes CASRSSGTGAYEQYF.

V is TRBV7-2 and J is TRBJ2-7, with 8 nucleotides matching TRBD2. Looked up from germline, CDR1 is SGHTA and CDR2 is FQGNSA. CDR3 length: 15 residues. With V trimmed by 5 bases and J by 0 bases, 6 bases remained unmatched. The CDR3 loop is CASSDTGTSSYEQYF. CDR3 nucleotide sequence: TGTGCCAGCAGCGACACCGGGACTAGCTCCTACGAGCAGTACTTC. Looking up the rest from reference TRBV7-2 and TRBJ2-7 gives the full variable domain: GAGVSQSPSNKVTEKGKDVELRCDPISGHTALYWYRQSLGQGLEFLIYFQGNSAPDKSGLPSDRFSAERTGGSVSTLTIQRTQQEDSAVYLCASSDTGTSSYEQYFGPGTRLTVT.

This clonotype was detected only a few times. J is TRBJ2-2 and V is TRBV27; tentatively, D is TRBD2 (6 bases). The CDR3 length is 14 residues. The V end lost 5 bases, the J end lost 2 bases, and 9 bases lay between the germline ends. CDR1 MNHEY and CDR2 SMNVEV come from the germline V gene (reference sequence). CDR3 region: CASSRDSNTGELFF. Here the CDR3 DNA reads TGTGCCAGCAGTCGGGACTCCAACACCGGGGAGCTGTTTTTT.

The chain uses TRBV4-2 and TRBJ1-2; D might be TRBD1 (6 bases). This CDR3 contains 15 residues. Trimming left V 4 bases short and J 3 bases short, with 15 bases between. Per germline, CDR1 LGHNA and CDR2 YNFKEQ. CDR3 region: CASSPESGGHYGYTF. The CDR3 nucleotides read TGTGCCAGCAGCCCCGAGAGTGGGGGCCACTATGGCTACACCTTC.

The V and J genes are TRBV20-1 and TRBJ2-7; 13 bases agree with TRBD2. Germline V gene lookup returns CDR1 DFQATT and CDR2 SNEGSKA (reference sequence). The CDR3 runs 14 residues. V gave up 5 bases and J gave up 2 bases; unmatched junction bases: 3. The CDR3 sequence is CSAEGLAGTYEQYF. In nucleotides, the CDR3 is TGCAGTGCTGAGGGACTAGCGGGGACCTACGAGCAGTACTTC.

This chain joins TRBV7-8 and TRBJ2-1; 8 bases are a match to TRBD1. V lost 4 bases to trimming and J lost 0 bases; unmatched junction nucleotides: 5. The CDR3 extends over 16 amino acids. CDR1 is SGHVS, CDR2 FQNEAQ, per germline. Here the CDR3 DNA reads TGTGCCAGCAGCTCTGGCGGACAGGGCTCCTACAATGAGCAGTTCTTC. Translated, it gives CASSSGGQGSYNEQFF.

This chain connects TRBV7-6 to TRBJ2-3; maybe TRBD2 (5 bases). This CDR3 has 16 residues. CDR1 and CDR2 (germline): SGHVS, FNYEAQ. Trimming took off 3 bases at V and 3 bases at J, with 16 bases between the two ends. This chain's CDR3 is CASSLRAREGTDTQYF. The CDR3 DNA reads TGTGCCAGCAGCTTGAGGGCGAGGGAAGGGACAGATACGCAGTATTTT.

This sequence joins TRBV20-1 and TRBJ2-1; 10 bases map to TRBD2. Germline V gene data show CDR1 as DFQATT and CDR2 as SNEGSKA (reference sequence). The CDR3 extends over 15 amino acids. J gave up 6 bases and V 4 bases, and 9 bases lay outside the gene matches. The CDR3 DNA follows: TGCAGTGCTATCGCTAGCGGGAGAGTTAGCAATGAGCAGTTCTTC. This sequence encodes CSAIASGRVSNEQFF.

Turning to this clonotype: One end of the junction does not line up with germline, which may come from a read error. The genes are TRBV7-7 and TRBJ2-1; 11 bases are shared with TRBD2. The germline CDR1 and CDR2 sequences are SSHAT and FNYEAQ (reference sequence). The CDR3 is made up of 15 amino acids. CDR3 protein: CASSPGSGGGNEQFF. CDR3 nucleotide sequence: TGTGCTAGCAGCCCGGGTAGCGGGGGGGGTAATGAGCAGTTCTTC.

The sample holds a few counts of this clonotype. This chain uses TRBV28 with TRBJ2-3; 8 bases are a match to TRBD2. The V and J ends lost 6 bases and 2 bases, in that order; junction bases with no gene match: 7. CDR1 and CDR2 (germline): MDHEN, SYDVKM. The CDR3 contains 15 residues. The CDR3: CASRVAGKYTDTQYF. CDR3 sequence (DNA): TGTGCCAGCAGGGTAGCGGGAAAATACACAGATACGCAGTATTTT.

CDR3 DNA sequence: TGTGCCAGCAGCTTAGCGCTTCAGCGGTTCTCCTACGAGCAGTACTTC. Translation: CASSLALQRFSYEQYF. The chain couples TRBV7-8 to TRBJ2-7; a possible D gene is TRBD2 (5 bases). The CDR3 sequence is 16 residues long. Germline values: CDR1 SGHVS, CDR2 FQNEAQ. Trimming pared 0 bases from V and 0 bases from J, leaving 12 bases between.

This clonotype has a handful of counts. The rearrangement uses TRBV7-8 and TRBJ2-5; 9 bases are shared with TRBD2. Trimming at V came to 5 bases and at J to 5 bases, leaving 15 bases not matched to a gene. The CDR3 loop spans 17 amino acids. The germline CDR1 and CDR2 sequences are SGHVS and FQNEAQ. The CDR3 bases are TGTGCCAGCAGCCTCGGCGGGAGGGCGGGAGTGAGCGAGACCCAGTACTTC. Translation gives CASSLGGRAGVSETQYF.

This clonotype came up a few times. This rearrangement joins TRBV7-8 to TRBJ2-7; D call uncertain. Germline loops: CDR1 SGHVS, CDR2 FQNEAQ. The CDR3 runs to 14 residues. The ends were cut back, 2 bases at V and 4 bases at J, with 12 bases in the middle. The CDR3, as DNA: TGTGCCAGCAGCTTATATGCCCAATCGTACGAGCAGTACTTC. Protein: CASSLYAQSYEQYF.

This clonotype was seen more than once but under ten times. The CDR3 region is CSARVRLGGTYNEQFF. The CDR3 nucleotides are TGCAGTGCTAGAGTCCGCCTGGGCGGAACCTACAATGAGCAGTTCTTC. V usage is TRBV20-1 and J usage is TRBJ2-1; no firm D call. Between the trimmed V and J ends, which lost 1 base and 2 bases, there was a span of 15 bases. Germline assignment: CDR1 DFQATT and CDR2 SNEGSKA (reference sequence). The CDR3 consists of 16 residues.

The chain couples TRBV6-1 to TRBJ2-5; perhaps TRBD1 as D (5 bases). This CDR3 contains 13 residues. V dropped 2 bases and J dropped 5 bases, with 9 bases sitting between them. Germline CDR1 MNHNS, CDR2 SASEGT. The CDR3 sequence: CASSEQGVETQYF. DNA for the CDR3: TGTGCCAGCAGTGAACAAGGGGTGGAGACCCAGTACTTC.